These 7 T cell receptor beta chains share one sample of origin, sequenced in a study of shared clonotypes between healthy human individuals. The protocol was immunoSEQ multiplex PCR, while the TCRdb copy is restricted to in-frame clones and leaves out a portion. The sample holds around 330,000 clones, about 74% seen once. Sequencing used memory CD4+ T cells sorted from blood. The subset denotes: CD45RA-negative fraction. The source is a man under 40 in good health.

This chain connects TRBV5-6 to TRBJ2-5; TRBD1 or TRBD2 may be the D gene (5 bases each). Germline loops: CDR1 SGHDT, CDR2 YYEEEE. Trimming pared 1 base from V and 13 bases from J, leaving 32 bases between. This CDR3 is 18 amino acids long. This CDR3 is CASSLNRQGGFSRARRYF. The DNA for the CDR3 is TGTGCCAGCAGCTTGAATCGGCAGGGCGGGTTCAGTCGGGCCAGGCGGTACTTC.

This clone appeared a single time. The chain employs TRBV4-1 and TRBJ2-4; 8 nucleotides align to TRBD2. There are 15 residues in the CDR3. Trimming took 3 bases from V and 0 from J; bases not matched to a gene: 1. The V gene's germline CDR1 is MGHRA and CDR2 YSYEKL. DNA of the CDR3: TGCGCCAGCAGCCAGCTAGCGGGAGCCAAAAACATTCAGTACTTC. This translates into CASSQLAGAKNIQYF.

This clone has more than one count but fewer than ten. This chain connects TRBV19 to TRBJ2-1; D is perhaps TRBD1 (5 bases). Germline V gives CDR1 LNHDA, CDR2 SQIVND (reference sequence). With 10 bases removed from V and 7 bases from J, the gap between germline ends came to 11 bases. This CDR3 has 11 amino acids. The CDR3: CATKAGNEQFF. CDR3 bases: TGTGCCACTAAAGCAGGGAATGAGCAGTTCTTC. Full variable domain (remainder filled in from reference TRBV19 and TRBJ2-1): DGGITQSPKYLFRKEGQNVTLSCEQNLNHDAMYWYRQDPGQGLRLIYYSQIVNDFQKGDIAEGYSVSREKKESFPLTVTSAQKNPTAFYLCATKAGNEQFFGPGTRLTVL.

This chain links TRBV28 with TRBJ2-5; no definite D call. The CDR3 sequence is 12 residues long. CDR1 and CDR2 (germline): MDHEN, SYDVKM. The germline V and J ends were trimmed by 10 bases and 0 bases, with 9 bases remaining between them. The CDR3 is CATLNDQETQYF. CDR3 bases: TGTGCCACGCTAAATGACCAAGAGACCCAGTACTTC.

The V gene is TRBV7-2, the J gene TRBJ2-1, with D uncertain. The CDR3 covers 12 residues. Germline V gene data show CDR1 as SGHTA and CDR2 as FQGNSA. Trimming left V 0 bases short and J 8 bases short, with 5 bases between. The CDR3 reads CASSLAVYEQFF. In DNA, the CDR3 is TGTGCCAGCAGCTTAGCCGTGTATGAGCAGTTCTTC.

The genes are TRBV6-1 and TRBJ1-2, with D unclear. CDR3 length equals 12 residues. The germline V and J ends were trimmed by 6 bases and 4 bases, with 9 bases remaining between them. The germline CDR1 and CDR2 sequences are MNHNS and SASEGT. The CDR3 loop is CASSLTGYGYTF. Here the CDR3 DNA reads TGTGCCAGCAGCCTGACTGGCTATGGCTACACCTTC.

The chain employs TRBV2 and TRBJ2-1; 12 nucleotides match TRBD2. This CDR3 is built from 13 residues. The V segment lost 8 bases and the J segment 6 bases; nucleotides outside the gene matches: 2. The V gene's germline CDR1 is SNHLY and CDR2 FYNNEI. The CDR3 here is CASRTSGTNEQFF. Written as DNA, the CDR3 is TGTGCCAGCCGGACTAGCGGGACCAATGAGCAGTTCTTC.